A single sample gave rise to the 23 T cell receptor beta chains below, sequenced in a study of blood T cell repertoires in COVID-19. Profiling relied on immunoSEQ multiplex PCR, and the TCRdb table lists in-frame clones only, not all of them. Of roughly 200,000 clones detected, around 77% appear once; the ten largest clones hold around 7%. Material for sequencing was peripheral blood. These receptors were obtained from a man between 65 and 85 years old with active or convalescent COVID-19.

The chain links TRBV5-1 to TRBJ2-2; 7 nucleotides line up with TRBD2. V lost 2 bases to trimming and J lost 2 bases; unmatched junction nucleotides: 3. Germline V lookup: CDR1 SGHRS, CDR2 YFSETQ. CDR3 length: 15 residues. This CDR3 is CASSLGLDNTGELFF. CDR3 nucleotides: TGCGCCAGCAGCTTAGGACTAGATAACACCGGGGAGCTGTTTTTT.

This clone appeared once. The rearrangement links TRBV6-6 to TRBJ1-2, with a tentative D call TRBD1 (5 bases). CDR1 is MNHNY, CDR2 SVGAGI, per germline (reference sequence). V lost 0 bases and J lost 5, with 13 bases in between. The CDR3 has 15 amino acids. The CDR3 loop is CASSYSDSSLYGYTF. CDR3 DNA sequence: TGTGCCAGCAGTTACTCTGACAGTTCTCTGTATGGCTACACCTTC.

The V call is TRBV18, the J call TRBJ2-2; perhaps TRBD2 as D (6 bases). V was clipped by 3 bases and J by 5 bases, with 19 bases between them. CDR3 length: 17 residues. The germline V gene has CDR1 KGHSH and CDR2 LQKENI. The CDR3 nucleotides are TGTGCCAGCTCACCCCCTTTACCGGGAGTAACTACCGGGGAGCTGTTTTTT. It translates to CASSPPLPGVTTGELFF.

The chain joins TRBV6-5 to TRBJ1-3; TRBD1 matches at 9 bases. The CDR3 totals 15 residues. The germline gives CDR1 MNHEY, CDR2 SVGAGI. J was trimmed by 4 bases and V by 6 bases; bases with no gene match: 7. CDR3 nucleotide sequence: TGTGCCAGCAGCCGGGACAGGGCGTTCGGAAACACCATATATTTT. Its protein product is CASSRDRAFGNTIYF.

CDR3: CASSIDGAGGLETQYF. The DNA of the CDR3 is TGTGCCAGTAGTATAGATGGAGCGGGGGGGCTTGAGACCCAGTACTTC. This sequence joins TRBV19 and TRBJ2-5, with 10 bases lining up with TRBD2. V lost 0 bases and J lost 5; bases outside the gene matches: 6. CDR3 length equals 16 residues. Germline CDR1 and CDR2: LNHDA and SQIVND (reference sequence).

The chain links TRBV5-1 to TRBJ2-1; 15 positions agree with TRBD2. From germline, CDR1 is SGHRS and CDR2 YFSETQ. V shed 4 bases, J shed 4 bases, and the junction held 6 bases outside the gene matches. This CDR3 region has 17 residues. CDR3 DNA: TGCGCCAGCAGCAGGGGGACTAGCGGGAGGCCTTACAATGAGCAGTTCTTC. It codes for CASSRGTSGRPYNEQFF.

This chain links TRBV11-3 with TRBJ1-1; 7 bases map to TRBD1. V lost 1 base and J lost 1; bases outside the gene matches: 0. Germline lookup yields CDR1 SGHNT and CDR2 YENEEA. This CDR3 contains 14 residues. Here the CDR3 reads CASSLAGGNTEAFF. DNA for the CDR3: TGTGCCAGCAGCTTAGCAGGGGGGAACACTGAAGCTTTCTTT.

This chain joins TRBV5-1 and TRBJ1-3; TRBD1 matches 8 bases. CDR1 is SGHRS and CDR2 is YFSETQ in the germline V gene. The CDR3 runs 18 residues. V shed 4 bases and J 1 base; nucleotides not matched to a gene: 13. CDR3 DNA: TGCGCCAGCAGCGAGGCCCCCGACAGGGGCATATCTGGAAACACCATATATTTT. This translates into CASSEAPDRGISGNTIYF. The variable domain in full, with the rest retrieved from reference TRBV5-1 and TRBJ1-3, is KAGVTQTPRYLIKTRGQQVTLSCSPISGHRSVSWYQQTPGQGLQFLFEYFSETQRNKGNFPGRFSGRQFSNSRSEMNVSTLELGDSALYLCASSEAPDRGISGNTIYFGEGSWLTVV.

The rearrangement links TRBV12-5 to TRBJ2-4; no clear D. The germline V gene encodes CDR1 LGHNT and CDR2 FRNRAP. V lost 1 base and J lost 6, with 7 bases in between. CDR3 length equals 13 residues. In DNA, the CDR3 is TGTGCTAGTGGTTTGGGTAACATAAACATTCAGTACTTC. Its translation is CASGLGNINIQYF.

The chain combines TRBV18 with TRBJ2-7, with 8 bases identical to TRBD2. The V and J ends lost 3 bases and 5 bases, in that order; junction bases with no gene match: 6. Germline V gene lookup returns CDR1 KGHSH and CDR2 LQKENI. There are 14 residues in the CDR3. The CDR3 spells CASSPGLAWDEQYF. CDR3 coding DNA: TGTGCCAGCTCACCTGGACTAGCCTGGGACGAGCAGTACTTC.

This clone turned up a few times. This rearrangement joins TRBV7-8 to TRBJ2-2; no clear D. Trimming pared 5 bases from V and 3 bases from J, leaving 10 bases between. Per germline, CDR1 SGHVS and CDR2 FQNEAQ. This CDR3 spans 14 amino acids. As DNA, the CDR3 is TGTGCCAGCAGCCATTGGCAGTACACCGGGGAGCTGTTTTTT. Its protein product is CASSHWQYTGELFF.

The chain carries TRBV27 and TRBJ1-2; 9 bases are shared with TRBD1. J gave up 6 bases and V 6 bases, and 5 bases lay outside the gene matches. Germline V lookup: CDR1 MNHEY, CDR2 SMNVEV (reference sequence). CDR3 length equals 13 residues. The CDR3 loop reads CASRGDRVHGYTF. The CDR3 coding sequence is TGTGCCAGCAGGGGGGACAGGGTGCATGGCTACACCTTC.

This clone was found once. The chain has TRBV30 and TRBJ1-2; D unclear. CDR1 and CDR2 (germline): GTSNPN, SVGIG (reference sequence). The V gene lost 1 base and the J gene lost 5 bases, with 8 bases spanning the gap. CDR3 length: 12 amino acids. The CDR3 spells CAWSEQLYGYTF. Here the CDR3 DNA reads TGTGCCTGGAGTGAACAGTTATATGGCTACACCTTC.

This chain joins TRBV5-4 and TRBJ2-2; TRBD2 might be the D (5 bases). Trimming cost V 4 bases and J 3 bases, with 16 bases left between them. This CDR3 region has 16 residues. Per germline, CDR1 SGHNT and CDR2 YYREEE (reference sequence). CDR3 in DNA: TGTGCCAGCAGCCCAGGACTCCTCCTTCACACCGGGGAGCTGTTTTTT. The encoded protein is CASSPGLLLHTGELFF.

This clone was detected only a few times. The J gene is TRBJ2-7, the V gene TRBV19, with 7 bases fitting TRBD2. J gave up 7 bases and V 5 bases, and 11 bases lay outside the gene matches. The CDR3 is 14 residues long. Germline loops: CDR1 LNHDA, CDR2 SQIVND (reference sequence). CDR3 DNA sequence: TGTGCCAGTAGTTACCTGGGAGCGGGAAGGGAGCAGTACTTC. Encoded protein: CASSYLGAGREQYF. Filled out from reference TRBV19 and TRBJ2-7, the complete variable domain reads DGGITQSPKYLFRKEGQNVTLSCEQNLNHDAMYWYRQDPGQGLRLIYYSQIVNDFQKGDIAEGYSVSREKKESFPLTVTSAQKNPTAFYLCASSYLGAGREQYFGPGTRLTVT.

The chain couples TRBV11-3 to TRBJ2-1, with 7 bases that match TRBD1. Germline V lookup: CDR1 SGHNT, CDR2 YENEEA. V was clipped by 5 bases and J by 7 bases; unmatched bases: 5. The CDR3 has 13 residues. DNA for the CDR3: TGTGCCAGCAGCAGAACAGGGGTGAATGAGCAGTTCTTC. It yields the protein CASSRTGVNEQFF.

J is TRBJ2-7 and V is TRBV6-1, with 7 bases lining up with TRBD1. This CDR3 region has 12 residues. V lost 3 bases, J lost 6 bases, and 2 bases stayed unmatched. The germline gives CDR1 MNHNS, CDR2 SASEGT. As DNA, the CDR3 is TGTGCCAGCAGTGAGACAGGGATCGAGCAGTACTTC. This translates into CASSETGIEQYF.

This chain joins TRBV6-1 and TRBJ1-5, with a weak D call TRBD1 (5 bases). The V and J ends lost 2 bases and 5 bases respectively, with 13 bases between them. The CDR3 is 15 residues long. CDR1 and CDR2 (germline): MNHNS, SASEGT. The DNA for the CDR3 is TGTGCCAGCAGTGAATATTGGGGCAGTCATCAGCCCCAGCATTTT. This codes for CASSEYWGSHQPQHF.

This clone was recorded a few times. The chain joins TRBV6-6 to TRBJ2-1; 12 bases map to TRBD2. From germline, CDR1 is MNHNY and CDR2 SVGAGI (reference sequence). This CDR3 spans 16 amino acids. After removal of 5 bases from V and 3 bases from J, the junction contained 5 bases not matched to a gene. This chain's CDR3 is CASSPSSGGDYNEQFF. CDR3 sequence (DNA): TGTGCCAGCAGTCCCTCTAGCGGGGGGGACTACAATGAGCAGTTCTTC.

The chain has TRBV2 and TRBJ2-2; 9 bases align to TRBD1. This CDR3 has 19 amino acids. Looked up from germline, CDR1 is SNHLY and CDR2 is FYNNEI. Trimming cost V 3 bases and J 5 bases; bases outside gene matches: 16. DNA for the CDR3: TGTGCCAGCAGTGACCTGCGGTTTCGGGGACAGGGAGGGACCGGGGAGCTGTTTTTT. Residues: CASSDLRFRGQGGTGELFF.

This chain connects TRBV19 to TRBJ1-1; D gene ambiguous. V was trimmed by 5 bases and J by 4 bases, leaving 11 bases between them. This CDR3 is built from 13 residues. The germline CDR1 and CDR2 sequences are LNHDA and SQIVND (reference sequence). CDR3: CASSAVKITEAFF. In DNA form, the CDR3 reads TGTGCCAGTAGTGCGGTCAAGATCACTGAAGCTTTCTTT.

This chain joins TRBV6-6 and TRBJ2-5; D is perhaps TRBD1 (5 bases). V lost 2 bases and J 5 bases, leaving 12 bases between the germline ends. The CDR3 contains 14 residues. Germline loops: CDR1 MNHNY, CDR2 SVGAGI (reference sequence). The CDR3 sequence is CASSYARVQETQYF. CDR3 coding DNA: TGTGCCAGCAGTTACGCCAGGGTTCAGGAGACCCAGTACTTC.

As for this clone: A read error may account for a junction end that differs from germline. The chain joins TRBV6-5 to TRBJ2-7; D is ambiguous. The CDR3 consists of 13 residues. The germline gives CDR1 MNHEY, CDR2 SVGAGI. This CDR3 reads CASGYSKSYEQYF. The CDR3 nucleotides read TGTGCCAGCGGTTATTCCAAGAGCTACGAGCAGTACTTC.